This T cell receptor beta chain was sequenced in a study of T cell repertoires in cytomegalovirus infection. Across the study: Matching HLA type and CMV infection were both indicated by public TCR beta signatures.

This clonotype was seen at least ten times. What it binds is not known. Study-level points and caveats: The study identified carriers of CMV plus the relevant HLA from cumulative public TCR beta family frequency. Ex vivo, HLA-C-restricted CMV-specific TCR beta clonotypes prevailed over the rest of the response.

CDR3 size: 14 residues. V lost 5 bases and J lost 7; bases outside the gene matches: 8. From the reads, TCRdb called clonotypes with MiXCR, one entry per CDR3 protein. Among roughly 500,000 distinct CDR3 sequences listed, about 15% were seen once. Sequencing used CD8+ T cells from PBMCs. The chain links TRBV12-3 or TRBV12-4 to TRBJ1-5; 7 nucleotides match TRBD1. The clonotype originates from a human donor in good health (CMV status not recorded). Some clones in this sample may be carry-over from other donors' samples. The CDR3 loop reads CASSPTGAAQPQHF. CDR3 bases: TGTGCCAGCAGTCCAACAGGGGCGGCGCAGCCCCAGCATTTT.